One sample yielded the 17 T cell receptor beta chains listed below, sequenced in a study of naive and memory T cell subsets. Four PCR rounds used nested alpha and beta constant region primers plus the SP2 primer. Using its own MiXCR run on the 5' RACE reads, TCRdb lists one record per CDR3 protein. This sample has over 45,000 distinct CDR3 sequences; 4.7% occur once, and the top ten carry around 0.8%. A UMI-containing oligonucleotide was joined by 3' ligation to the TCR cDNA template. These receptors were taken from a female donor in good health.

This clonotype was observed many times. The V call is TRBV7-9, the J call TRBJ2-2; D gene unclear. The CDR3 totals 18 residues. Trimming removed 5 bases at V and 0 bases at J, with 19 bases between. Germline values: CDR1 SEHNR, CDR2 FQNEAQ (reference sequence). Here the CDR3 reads CASSPTKGLGSNTGELFF. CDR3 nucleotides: TGTGCCAGCAGCCCCACTAAAGGGCTGGGCTCGAACACCGGGGAGCTGTTTTTT.

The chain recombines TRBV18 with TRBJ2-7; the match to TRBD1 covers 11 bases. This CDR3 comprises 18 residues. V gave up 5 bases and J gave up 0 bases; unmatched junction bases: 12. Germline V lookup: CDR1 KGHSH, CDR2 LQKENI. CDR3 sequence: CASSAFPTGTGGSYEQYF. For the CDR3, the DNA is TGTGCCAGCTCAGCGTTCCCCACCGGGACAGGGGGCTCCTACGAGCAGTACTTC.

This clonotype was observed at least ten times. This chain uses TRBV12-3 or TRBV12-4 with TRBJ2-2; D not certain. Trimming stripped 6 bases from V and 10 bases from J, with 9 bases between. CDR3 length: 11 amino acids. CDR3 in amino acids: CASSTGVELFF. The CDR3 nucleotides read TGTGCCAGCAGCACTGGGGTGGAGCTGTTTTTT.

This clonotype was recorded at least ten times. CDR3 DNA: TGCAGTGCTATGAACTCGGGACAGGGAGGGGAGACCCAGTACTTC. This gives the protein CSAMNSGQGGETQYF. The chain carries TRBV20-1 and TRBJ2-5; 9 nucleotides match TRBD1. Germline CDR1 reads DFQATT; CDR2 reads SNEGSKA (reference sequence). This CDR3 has 15 residues. V dropped 4 bases and J dropped 5; count of bases not matched to a gene: 11.

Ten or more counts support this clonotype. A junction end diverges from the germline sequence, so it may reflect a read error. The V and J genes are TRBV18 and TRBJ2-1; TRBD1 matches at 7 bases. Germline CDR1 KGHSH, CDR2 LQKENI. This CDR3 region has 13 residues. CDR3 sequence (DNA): TGTGCCAGCTCACCGGTCGTGTCACAGGGGAAAATCTTC. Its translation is CASSPVVSQGKIF.

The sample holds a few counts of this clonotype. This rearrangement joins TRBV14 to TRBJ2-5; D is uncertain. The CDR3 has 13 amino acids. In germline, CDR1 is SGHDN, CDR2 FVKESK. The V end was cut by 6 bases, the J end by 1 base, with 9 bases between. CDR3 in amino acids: CASSAGIQETQYF. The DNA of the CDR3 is TGTGCCAGCAGTGCCGGCATCCAAGAGACCCAGTACTTC.

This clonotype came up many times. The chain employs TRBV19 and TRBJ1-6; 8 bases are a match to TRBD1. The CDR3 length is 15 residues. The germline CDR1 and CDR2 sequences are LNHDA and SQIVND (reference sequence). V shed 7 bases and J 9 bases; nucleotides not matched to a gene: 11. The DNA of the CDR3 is TGTGCCAGTAAGGCGGGGACAGGAGGGAGTTCACCCCTCCACTTT. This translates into CASKAGTGGSSPLHF. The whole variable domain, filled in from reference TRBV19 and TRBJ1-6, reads DGGITQSPKYLFRKEGQNVTLSCEQNLNHDAMYWYRQDPGQGLRLIYYSQIVNDFQKGDIAEGYSVSREKKESFPLTVTSAQKNPTAFYLCASKAGTGGSSPLHFGNGTRLTVT.

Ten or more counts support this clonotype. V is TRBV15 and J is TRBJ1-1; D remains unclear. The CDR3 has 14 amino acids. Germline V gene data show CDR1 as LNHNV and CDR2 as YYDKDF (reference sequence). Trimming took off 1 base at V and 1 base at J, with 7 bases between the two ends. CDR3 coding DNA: TGTGCCACCAGCAGAGGCCTACCGAACACTGAAGCTTTCTTT. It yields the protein CATSRGLPNTEAFF.

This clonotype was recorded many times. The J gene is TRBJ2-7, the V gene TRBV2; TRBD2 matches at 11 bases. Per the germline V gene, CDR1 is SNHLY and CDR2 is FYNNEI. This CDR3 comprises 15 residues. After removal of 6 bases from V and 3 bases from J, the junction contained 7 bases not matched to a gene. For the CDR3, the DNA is TGTGCCAGCAGAGGGGGGACTAGCGGTATCTACGAGCAGTACTTC. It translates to CASRGGTSGIYEQYF.

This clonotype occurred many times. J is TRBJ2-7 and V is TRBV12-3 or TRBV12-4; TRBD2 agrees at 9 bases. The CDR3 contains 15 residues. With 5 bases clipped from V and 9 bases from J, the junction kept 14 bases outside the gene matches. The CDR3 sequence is CASSPRAGGKARQYF. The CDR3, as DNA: TGTGCCAGCAGTCCACGAGCGGGAGGAAAGGCTAGGCAGTACTTC.

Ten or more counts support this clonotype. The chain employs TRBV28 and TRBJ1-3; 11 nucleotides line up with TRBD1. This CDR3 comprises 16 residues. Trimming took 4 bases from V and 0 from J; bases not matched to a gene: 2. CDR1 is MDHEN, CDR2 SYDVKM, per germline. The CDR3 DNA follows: TGTGCCAGCAGTTCCGGGACAGGGGGCTCTGGAAACACCATATATTTT. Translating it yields CASSSGTGGSGNTIYF.

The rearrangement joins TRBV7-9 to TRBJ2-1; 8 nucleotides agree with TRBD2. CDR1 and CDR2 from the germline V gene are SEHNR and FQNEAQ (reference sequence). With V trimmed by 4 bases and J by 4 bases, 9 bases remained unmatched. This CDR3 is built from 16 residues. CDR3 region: CASSYYSGTRYNEQFF. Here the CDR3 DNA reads TGTGCCAGCAGCTATTACTCCGGGACTAGATACAATGAGCAGTTCTTC.

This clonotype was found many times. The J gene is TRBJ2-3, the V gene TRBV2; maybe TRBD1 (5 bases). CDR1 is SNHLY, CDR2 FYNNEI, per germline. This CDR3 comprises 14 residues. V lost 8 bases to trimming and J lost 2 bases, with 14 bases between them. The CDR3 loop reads CASRIDSHTDTQYF. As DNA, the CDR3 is TGTGCCAGCCGCATAGACAGTCACACAGATACGCAGTATTTT.

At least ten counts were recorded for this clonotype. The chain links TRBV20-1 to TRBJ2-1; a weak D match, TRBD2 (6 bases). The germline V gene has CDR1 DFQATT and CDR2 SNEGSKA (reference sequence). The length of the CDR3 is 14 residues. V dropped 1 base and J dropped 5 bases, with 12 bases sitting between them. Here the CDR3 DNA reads TGCAGTGCTAGAGCCGGGACTTCCAACAATGAGCAGTTCTTC. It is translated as CSARAGTSNNEQFF.

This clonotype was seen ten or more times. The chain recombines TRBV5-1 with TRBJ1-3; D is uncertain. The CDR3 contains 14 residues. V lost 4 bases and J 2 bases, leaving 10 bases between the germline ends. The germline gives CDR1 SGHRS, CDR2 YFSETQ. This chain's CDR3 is CASSPLQTGNTIYF. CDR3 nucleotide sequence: TGCGCCAGCAGCCCTCTACAGACTGGAAACACCATATATTTT.

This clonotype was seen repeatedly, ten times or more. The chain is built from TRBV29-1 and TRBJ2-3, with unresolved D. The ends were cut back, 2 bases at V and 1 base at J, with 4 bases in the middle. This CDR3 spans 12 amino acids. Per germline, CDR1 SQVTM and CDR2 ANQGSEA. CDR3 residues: CSVEPGTDTQYF. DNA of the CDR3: TGCAGCGTTGAACCAGGCACAGATACGCAGTATTTT.

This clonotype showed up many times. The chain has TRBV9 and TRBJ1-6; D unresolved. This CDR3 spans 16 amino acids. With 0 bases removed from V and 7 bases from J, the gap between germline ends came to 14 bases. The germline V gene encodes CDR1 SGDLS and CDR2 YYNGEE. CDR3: CASSVAMAAKNSPLHF. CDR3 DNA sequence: TGTGCCAGCAGCGTAGCAATGGCAGCAAAAAATTCACCCCTCCACTTT.